This T cell receptor (beta chain) derives from a study of Graves' ophthalmopathy and Graves' hyperthyroidism (dated by TCRdb to 2016 to 2019). Study-level background: Hyperthyroidism was considered stable if no progression to ophthalmopathy occurred within 18 months of follow-up. The study used signatures of the TCR beta repertoire to tell Graves' ophthalmopathy apart from Graves' hyperthyroidism and to predict which patients would progress to ophthalmopathy. In total, approximately 130 blood samples were TCR-sequenced: roughly 45 ophthalmopathy, under 80 hyperthyroidism and some 17 hyperthyroidism-to-ophthalmopathy patients. To explore V-J signatures that separate ophthalmopathy from hyperthyroidism, a discovery set of about a hundred patients was enrolled, consisting of 43 with ophthalmopathy and roughly 59 with stable hyperthyroidism. An independent validation cohort was composed of some 18 hyperthyroidism patients and more than 15 patients who later progressed from hyperthyroidism to ophthalmopathy. T-cell repertoires of thyroid tissue and blood were compared in six hyperthyroidism patients. Following sampling, methimazole starting at 30 mg daily was administered to hyperthyroidism patients, and high-dose intravenous methylprednisolone was administered to ophthalmopathy patients.

CDR1 and CDR2 (SNHLY, FYNNEI) derive from the germline V gene. V is clipped by 7 bases and J by 4 bases, and the sequence between their germline boundaries is 13 bases long. The CDR3 runs 14 residues from the cysteine to the phenylalanine. The sequence is cut down to CDR3 DNA, 42 bases in frame from base 1. The study at large found these results: In validation, the model predicted ophthalmopathy progression with about 71% sensitivity and roughly 72% specificity; roughly eleven predicted patients were CT-confirmed with GO in a median of about 6.2 months. No statistical method was used to set the sample size in advance, and the investigators knew which group each participant was assigned to. Most expanded thyroid clonotypes with a frequency above 0.001 also appeared in blood, which suggests that blood repertoires may reflect the immune response in the thyroid. The 13-signature model separated ophthalmopathy from stable hyperthyroidism with approximately 90% sensitivity and about 81% specificity in cross-validation, and 80%/75% in the test set.

About this clonotype: It lacks a known antigen. No clone much larger than this one lies a single base away; base qualities are absent.

Patients with hyperthyroidism were aged 18 to 65 years, had been newly diagnosed, and had a disease duration of less than 2 months. Patients with other autoimmune diseases, uncontrolled infections, pregnancy or lactation were excluded from the study. Diagnosis was based on clinical symptoms, serum thyroxine, TRAb, thyroid ultrasound and orbital computed tomography. Trizol reagent was used to extract the total RNA, and its quality was then checked on an Agilent 2100 Bioanalyzer. For repertoire sequencing, the TCR beta CDR3 regions were amplified from RNA transcripts. The first round of RT-PCR was done with HTBI primers and the Qiagen OneStep RT-PCR kit, and was followed by a second round of multiplex PCR, then size selection and purification. The libraries underwent paired-end sequencing with 100 bp reads on an Illumina HiSeq2000. The paper's processing steps were these. SOAPnuke was used to process the reads, throwing out any read that had adapters, had uncalled bases, had a mean Phred below 15, or lacked an exact constant-primer or identifier match. COPE v1.2.5 was used to merge the high-quality paired reads. Unique nucleotide sequences were defined as clonotypes and aligned to IMGT TRB V, D and J references using MiTCR v1.1. Only V-J combinations with frequency above 0.0001 were analysed, covering approximately 99% of repertoires. For each V-J combination, a TCR clonal expansion and chaos score was defined as the ratio of F50 clonal expansion to chaos observed in the TCRdist matrix. Welch's t-statistics and random forest were used to reduce the features to 10 to 15 V-J combinations, which were then used as input to a naive Bayes classifier. The Morisita-Horn index was used to measure how similar the thyroid and blood repertoires were. TCRdb cleaned the public reads at Q25 with fastp, built clones with MiXCR and kept in-frame beta chains. Every distinct CDR3 protein forms one entry, paired with its most common genes and DNA. The V and J calls reflect TCRdb's pipeline rather than the authors' work. This sample is represented by around 1,200,000 distinct CDR3 sequences; roughly 35% of them were singletons. The ten largest clones add up to approximately 10% of the sample.

The chain joins TRBV2 to TRBJ2-2; the D gene identity is not certain. The clonotype was recovered from an adult man with Graves' hyperthyroidism. Source material: peripheral blood or thyroid tissue (not recorded which). DNA sequence: TGTGCCAGCACCGTTGGGGTCGGCACCGGGGAGCTGTTTTTT. This codes for CASTVGVGTGELFF.